This T cell receptor beta chain was identified in a study of T-cell reconstitution after alpha-beta-depleted transplantation in children (dated by TCRdb to the mid-2010s). Describing the broader study: Using TCR repertoire profiling, the study followed T-cell immune reconstitution in a quantitative way in children after TCRalphabeta/CD19-depleted allogeneic hematopoietic cell transplantation.

Library method: PCR. Sequencing took place on an Illumina HiSeq 2500. Molecular barcoding was employed in the preparation of TCR libraries, with unique molecular identifiers being used to normalize TCRbeta repertoire quantification. TCRdb itself trimmed the public reads at Q25 with fastp, ran MiXCR and retained productive beta chains. Rows are combined by CDR3 protein, so each entry shows the most common genes and DNA. The sample contains roughly 590,000 distinct CDR3 sequences, around 17% of them found a single time. The top ten hold 1.1% of the sample. In the case of this clonotype: Its recognized antigen is unknown. No base quality values were provided; no much bigger clone lies one nucleotide off.

Between the V and J ends, shortened by 3 bases and 7 bases respectively, the junction contains 18 bases. Per the germline V gene, SGHTA is the CDR1 and FQGNSA is the CDR2. The CDR3 holds 15 amino acids from the cysteine to the phenylalanine. Just CDR3 DNA is preserved here, 45 bases in frame from base 1. The chain links TRBV7-2 with TRBJ1-2; tentative D gene TRBD1, with 6 bases matching. Material: PBMCs from the stem cell graft donor, obtained from the stem cell graft. This receptor was identified in a human donor who donated a stem cell graft to a child with acute myeloid leukemia. The CDR3 amino acid sequence is: CASSLAAPTGPGYTF. The nucleotides read TGTGCCAGCAGCTTGGCCGCGCCTACAGGGCCTGGCTACACCTTC.